The 30 T cell receptor beta chains reported below all come from one sample, sequenced in a study of blood T cell repertoires in COVID-19. Generated by immunoSEQ multiplex PCR, the TCRdb table keeps only in-frame clones and is missing some. The repertoire holds about 400,000 clones, with about 90% as singletons. The sample consisted of PBMCs or T cells enriched from blood (not recorded which). Every receptor here comes from a woman aged 30 to 39 who had recovered from COVID-19.

V gene TRBV12-5 combines with J gene TRBJ1-3, with TRBD1 matching over 9 bases. The CDR3 is made up of 16 amino acids. V shed 1 base, J shed 4 bases, and the junction held 5 bases outside the gene matches. Germline V gene lookup returns CDR1 LGHNT and CDR2 FRNRAP. The CDR3 loop is CASGLAHRGLGNTIYF. CDR3 DNA: TGTGCTAGTGGTTTGGCCCACAGGGGGCTGGGAAACACCATATATTTT.

The chain carries TRBV30 and TRBJ1-5, with 8 bases aligning to TRBD1. The CDR3 loop spans 16 amino acids. Unmatched junction bases numbered 4, after V lost 0 bases and J lost 0 bases. Germline CDR1 GTSNPN, CDR2 SVGIG (reference sequence). The CDR3 DNA sequence: TGTGCCTGGAGTGTGGGACAGGCTTATAGCAATCAGCCCCAGCATTTT. Translated, it gives CAWSVGQAYSNQPQHF. Full variable domain (outside the CDR3, taken from reference TRBV30 and TRBJ1-5): SQTIHQWPATLVQPVGSPLSLECTVEGTSNPNLYWYRQAAGRGLQLLFYSVGIGQISSEVPQNLSASRPQDRQFILSSKKLLLSDSGFYLCAWSVGQAYSNQPQHFGDGTRLSIL.

This clone occurred a few times. The chain uses TRBV9 and TRBJ2-3, with a weak D call TRBD2 (6 bases). Germline V gene lookup returns CDR1 SGDLS and CDR2 YYNGEE. The V end was cut by 0 bases, the J end by 0 bases, with 8 bases between. The CDR3 sequence is 15 residues long. CDR3 nucleotide sequence: TGTGCCAGCAGCGTAGCTGGGACTAGCACAGATACGCAGTATTTT. Protein: CASSVAGTSTDTQYF.

The rearrangement uses TRBV27 and TRBJ2-1, with 8 bases matching TRBD2. There are 16 residues in the CDR3. CDR1 and CDR2 from the germline V gene are MNHEY and SMNVEV (reference sequence). Unmatched junction bases numbered 12, after V lost 6 bases and J lost 5 bases. Written as DNA, the CDR3 is TGTGCCAGCAGCCCGCGGGTGACGGGGGGGGACAATGAGCAGTTCTTC. Translating it yields CASSPRVTGGDNEQFF.

Comment on this clone: Additional DNA sequences in this sample encode the identical CDR3. CDR3: CASSSRGSYEQYF. The CDR3 DNA sequence: TGTGCCAGCAGCTCCAGGGGGTCCTACGAGCAGTACTTC. The V and J genes are TRBV7-9 and TRBJ2-7; 7 nucleotides line up with TRBD1. CDR3 length equals 13 residues. Losses at the gene ends were 4 bases for V and 1 base for J; bases not matched to a gene: 1. The germline gives CDR1 SEHNR, CDR2 FQNEAQ (reference sequence).

This rearrangement joins TRBV18 to TRBJ1-2, with 8 bases that match TRBD1. V was clipped by 2 bases and J by 4 bases; unmatched bases: 6. CDR3 length: 15 residues. Germline V CDR1 and CDR2: KGHSH, LQKENI. Here the CDR3 DNA reads TGTGCCAGCTCACCAGAACAGGGGGAAGCCTATGGCTACACCTTC. This gives the protein CASSPEQGEAYGYTF.

This chain uses TRBV21-1 with TRBJ1-1; the D call TRBD1 from the table was never checked on the DNA. TRBV21-1 has pseudogene status. The CDR3 is made up of 14 amino acids. CDR3 nucleotide sequence: TGTGCCAGCAGCCTAGACAGGGGGTTCACTGAAGCTTTCTTT. The encoded protein is CASSLDRGFTEAFF.

The V call is TRBV10-3, the J call TRBJ2-2; the match to TRBD2 covers 14 bases. Germline V gives CDR1 ENHRY, CDR2 SYGVKD. The CDR3 runs 15 residues. J gave up 7 bases and V 4 bases, and 2 bases lay outside the gene matches. The chain's CDR3 is CAISGTSGGYGELFF. The DNA of the CDR3 is TGTGCCATCAGTGGGACTAGCGGGGGGTACGGGGAGCTGTTTTTT.

This chain links TRBV11-2 with TRBJ1-3; D gene uncertain. Germline V lookup: CDR1 SGHAT, CDR2 FQNNGV. V lost 3 bases and J 0 bases, leaving 12 bases between the germline ends. CDR3 length: 16 amino acids. CDR3 residues: CASSFSSLASGNTIYF. The DNA of the CDR3 is TGTGCCAGCAGCTTCAGTTCGCTAGCCTCTGGAAACACCATATATTTT.

Here the CDR3 reads CASPKLQGASSYNEQFF. CDR3 sequence (DNA): TGTGCCAGCCCCAAATTACAGGGGGCGAGCTCCTACAATGAGCAGTTCTTC. The chain combines TRBV2 with TRBJ2-1; 9 nucleotides line up with TRBD1. The ends lost 8 bases at V and 0 bases at J; junction bases unmatched: 11. The CDR3 extends over 17 amino acids. Germline CDR1 is SNHLY and CDR2 is FYNNEI.

The rearrangement links TRBV10-3 to TRBJ2-2; TRBD2 matches 8 bases. This CDR3 is built from 16 residues. Germline lookup yields CDR1 ENHRY and CDR2 SYGVKD. V was clipped by 6 bases and J by 1 base; unmatched bases: 7. The CDR3 reads CAISYLAGVNTGELFF. CDR3 DNA: TGTGCCATCAGCTATCTAGCGGGTGTGAACACCGGGGAGCTGTTTTTT.

The chain joins TRBV6-5 to TRBJ1-4; D remains unclear. V gave up 6 bases and J gave up 3 bases, with 11 bases separating them. Germline CDR1 reads MNHEY; CDR2 reads SVGAGI. The CDR3 contains 14 residues. CDR3 amino acids: CASRSGSANEKLFF. The CDR3 coding sequence is TGTGCCAGCAGGTCCGGGAGCGCTAATGAAAAACTGTTTTTT.

The chain recombines TRBV20-1 with TRBJ2-7; 9 bases match TRBD2. Germline loops: CDR1 DFQATT, CDR2 SNEGSKA (reference sequence). Trimming cost V 3 bases and J 0 bases; bases outside gene matches: 3. The CDR3 sequence is 14 residues long. CDR3 in amino acids: CSASHSGGSYEQYF. The CDR3 region has the DNA TGCAGTGCTAGTCATAGCGGGGGCTCCTACGAGCAGTACTTC.

This clone was recorded only once. V is TRBV5-1 and J is TRBJ1-5; 7 positions match TRBD1. The CDR3 spans 16 residues. Germline CDR1 reads SGHRS; CDR2 reads YFSETQ. Trimming at V came to 4 bases and at J to 5 bases, leaving 12 bases not matched to a gene. The CDR3 nucleotides read TGCGCCAGCAGCCTGGATCCCGGGACAGACGATCAGCCCCAGCATTTT. This sequence encodes CASSLDPGTDDQPQHF.

The chain carries TRBV6-4 and TRBJ2-7; the D gene is possibly TRBD2 (5 bases). Germline CDR1 reads MRHNA; CDR2 reads SNTAGT. With 5 bases removed from V and 12 bases from J, the gap between germline ends came to 20 bases. This CDR3 is built from 13 residues. The DNA for the CDR3 is TGTGCCAGCAGTAAAAGGCTCGGGGAGCCGAGGTACTTC. Translating gives CASSKRLGEPRYF.

The chain is built from TRBV5-1 and TRBJ1-1, with TRBD1 as a possible D gene (5 bases). V lost 7 bases and J 0 bases, leaving 16 bases between the germline ends. CDR1 SGHRS and CDR2 YFSETQ come from the germline V gene. The CDR3 runs 15 residues. The CDR3 spells CASGPTGFLNTEAFF. The CDR3 DNA reads TGCGCCAGCGGACCCACAGGCTTTTTGAACACTGAAGCTTTCTTT.

CDR3 sequence reads: CASSPTGTSGIGTQYF. CDR3 nucleotide sequence: TGTGCCAGCTCACCTACCGGGACTAGCGGGATCGGGACCCAGTACTTC. The chain couples TRBV18 to TRBJ2-5, with 13 bases identical to TRBD2. This CDR3 is 16 amino acids long. Germline V gene lookup returns CDR1 KGHSH and CDR2 LQKENI. The trim removed 3 bases at V and 7 bases at J, leaving 8 bases unmatched. Supplemented by reference TRBV18 and TRBJ2-5, the full variable domain reads NAGVMQNPRHLVRRRGQEARLRCSPMKGHSHVYWYRQLPEEGLKFMVYLQKENIIDESGMPKERFSAEFPKEGPSILRIQQVVRGDSAAYFCASSPTGTSGIGTQYFGPGTRLLVL.

The chain couples TRBV7-6 to TRBJ1-1; D is uncertain. CDR1 is SGHVS, CDR2 FNYEAQ, per germline. Trimming cost V 5 bases and J 0 bases, with 13 bases left between them. This CDR3 has 15 amino acids. The CDR3 DNA follows: TGTGCCAGCAGCCGTGTAGCGTCATTGAACACTGAAGCTTTCTTT. It translates to CASSRVASLNTEAFF.

This clone was observed once. The V and J genes are TRBV9 and TRBJ2-1, with 7 nucleotides matching TRBD2. The CDR3 contains 16 residues. Germline V gene lookup returns CDR1 SGDLS and CDR2 YYNGEE. V shed 0 bases and J 2 bases; nucleotides not matched to a gene: 5. The CDR3 protein is CASSVANLAAYNEQFF. The DNA for the CDR3 is TGTGCCAGCAGCGTAGCTAACCTAGCGGCCTACAATGAGCAGTTCTTC.

The chain is built from TRBV6-2 or TRBV6-3 and TRBJ2-2, with D possibly matching TRBD1 (6 bases). V lost 4 bases and J 4 bases, leaving 19 bases between the germline ends. Germline-derived CDR1 and CDR2 are MNHEY and SVGEGT. The CDR3 length is 17 residues. The CDR3 nucleotides read TGTGCCAGCAGTTCTCTTCCCGGGACATCGTCCACCGGGGAGCTGTTTTTT. The encoded protein is CASSSLPGTSSTGELFF.

Notes on this clone: An end of the junction does not agree with germline; a read error may underlie this. V is TRBV6-5 and J is TRBJ2-3; D perhaps matches TRBD2 (5 bases). The germline V gene has CDR1 MNHEY and CDR2 SVGAGI. There are 14 residues in the CDR3. CDR3 sequence: CASSDSGGPDTQYF. The CDR3 nucleotides are TGTGCCAGCAGTGACTCCGGAGGCCCCGATACGCAGTATTTT.

The chain links TRBV4-1 to TRBJ2-2; the D gene is possibly TRBD2 (5 bases). Germline V gives CDR1 MGHRA, CDR2 YSYEKL. The CDR3 runs 15 residues. With 1 base removed from V and 5 bases from J, the gap between germline ends came to 11 bases. The CDR3 sequence: CASSQGAGKTGELFF. The CDR3 DNA reads as TGCGCCAGCAGCCAAGGGGCGGGTAAGACCGGGGAGCTGTTTTTT.

This clone was seen once. The rearrangement joins TRBV10-2 to TRBJ2-6; unclear D gene. The CDR3 consists of 14 residues. Between the trimmed V and J ends, which lost 2 bases and 4 bases, there was a span of 6 bases. Per the germline V gene, CDR1 is WSHSY and CDR2 is SAAADI. CDR3 protein: CASSETTGANVLTF. In nucleotides, the CDR3 is TGCGCCAGCAGTGAGACGACAGGGGCCAACGTCCTGACTTTC.

The rearrangement joins TRBV6-5 to TRBJ2-1, with D unclear. The CDR3 has 14 amino acids. V dropped 2 bases and J dropped 6 bases, with 11 bases sitting between them. Germline loops: CDR1 MNHEY, CDR2 SVGAGI. CDR3 nucleotide sequence: TGTGCCAGCAGTTACAGTTTGGTCGGCAATGAGCAGTTCTTC. Protein sequence: CASSYSLVGNEQFF.

This clone was recorded once. The V gene is TRBV27, the J gene TRBJ2-7; unclear D gene. CDR3 length: 13 amino acids. V was pared by 3 bases and J by 3 bases, with 9 bases between. Germline CDR1 MNHEY, CDR2 SMNVEV (reference sequence). The CDR3, as DNA: TGTGCCAGCAGTTTGCAGGAAAACTACGAGCAGTACTTC. Encoded protein: CASSLQENYEQYF.

The genes are TRBV19 and TRBJ1-1; unclear D gene. The CDR3 loop spans 15 amino acids. The germline CDR1 and CDR2 sequences are LNHDA and SQIVND (reference sequence). V was clipped by 10 bases and J by 3 bases, with 21 bases between them. This CDR3 reads CATYPARAGHTEAFF. In DNA form, the CDR3 reads TGTGCCACCTACCCCGCTCGCGCCGGTCACACTGAAGCTTTCTTT. The full variable domain, completed using reference TRBV19 and TRBJ1-1, is DGGITQSPKYLFRKEGQNVTLSCEQNLNHDAMYWYRQDPGQGLRLIYYSQIVNDFQKGDIAEGYSVSREKKESFPLTVTSAQKNPTAFYLCATYPARAGHTEAFFGQGTRLTVV.

This clone was seen only a few times. The chain recombines TRBV11-2 with TRBJ2-2; TRBD2 might be the D (6 bases). The germline CDR1 and CDR2 sequences are SGHAT and FQNNGV. This CDR3 has 15 residues. The V end lost 4 bases, the J end lost 4 bases, and 13 bases lay between the germline ends. CDR3: CASSSWDFATGELFF. For the CDR3, the DNA is TGTGCCAGCAGCTCATGGGACTTTGCCACCGGGGAGCTGTTTTTT.

The chain joins TRBV7-9 to TRBJ2-1, with 10 bases that match TRBD2. V lost 5 bases and J lost 2; bases outside the gene matches: 6. This CDR3 has 16 amino acids. Germline V gene lookup returns CDR1 SEHNR and CDR2 FQNEAQ (reference sequence). In DNA form, the CDR3 reads TGTGCCAGCAGCCCAGCGGGGGGGCTCACCTACAATGAGCAGTTCTTC. It yields the protein CASSPAGGLTYNEQFF.

This clone was observed once. The chain links TRBV15 to TRBJ1-2; D remains unclear. The CDR3 is 16 residues long. Germline V gene sequence: CDR1 LNHNV, CDR2 YYDKDF (reference sequence). V gave up 1 base and J gave up 6 bases, with 18 bases separating them. For the CDR3, the DNA is TGTGCCACCAGCAGAGTTATATCCGTTCCCCGGGATGGCTACACCTTC. It encodes CATSRVISVPRDGYTF.

This clone was detected only a few times. The gene calls are TRBV4-1 and TRBJ1-1; 7 bases line up with TRBD1. The CDR3 contains 14 residues. The ends lost 3 bases at V and 4 bases at J; junction bases unmatched: 5. Germline V gene sequence: CDR1 MGHRA, CDR2 YSYEKL. This CDR3 is CASSHHRGGTEAFF. CDR3 coding DNA: TGCGCCAGCAGCCACCACAGGGGCGGCACTGAAGCTTTCTTT.